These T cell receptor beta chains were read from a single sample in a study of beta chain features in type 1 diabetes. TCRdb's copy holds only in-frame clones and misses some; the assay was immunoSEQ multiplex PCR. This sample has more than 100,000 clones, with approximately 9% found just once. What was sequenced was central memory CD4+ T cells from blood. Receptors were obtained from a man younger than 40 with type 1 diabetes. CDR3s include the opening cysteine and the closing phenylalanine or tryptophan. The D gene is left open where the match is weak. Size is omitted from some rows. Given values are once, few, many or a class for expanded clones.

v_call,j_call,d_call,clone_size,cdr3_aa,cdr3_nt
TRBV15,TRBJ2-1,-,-,CATSRDRGGDINEQFF,TGTGCCACCAGCAGAGATCGCGGGGGCGATATCAATGAGCAGTTCTTC
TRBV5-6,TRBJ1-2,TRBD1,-,CASSWDRGQGYTF,TGTGCCAGCAGCTGGGACAGGGGCCAGGGCTACACCTTC
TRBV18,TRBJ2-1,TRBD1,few,CASSDRTGSYNEQFF,TGTGCCAGCTCGGACCGGACAGGGTCCTACAATGAGCAGTTCTTC
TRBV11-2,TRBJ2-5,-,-,CASSLGRQETQYF,TGTGCCAGCAGCTTAGGCAGACAAGAGACCCAGTACTTC
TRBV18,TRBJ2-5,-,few,CASSPGTQSGETQYF,TGTGCCAGCTCACCGGGGACTCAGTCAGGGGAGACCCAGTACTTC
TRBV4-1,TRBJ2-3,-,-,CASSQDWAGASTDTQYF,TGCGCCAGCAGCCAAGATTGGGCGGGGGCGAGCACAGATACGCAGTATTTT
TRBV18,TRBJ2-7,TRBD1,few,CASSPRTGASFSYEQYF,TGTGCCAGCTCACCACGGACAGGGGCTTCCTTCTCCTACGAGCAGTACTTC
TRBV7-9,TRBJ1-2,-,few,CASSLDSNGYTF,TGTGCCAGCAGCTTAGATTCAAATGGCTACACCTTC
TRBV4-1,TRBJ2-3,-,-,CASSQVDNAAPSQYF,TGCGCCAGCAGCCAAGTCGATAATGCGGCCCCTTCGCAGTATTTT
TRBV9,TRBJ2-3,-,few,CASSVVVEDTQYF,TGTGCCAGCAGCGTAGTAGTTGAAGATACGCAGTATTTT
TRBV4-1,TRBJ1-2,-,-,CASSQRPGASGYTF,TGCGCCAGCAGCCAACGACCTGGGGCGAGTGGCTACACCTTC
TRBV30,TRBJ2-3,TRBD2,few,CAWSVGLAGTDTQYF,TGTGCCTGGAGTGTTGGGCTAGCGGGGACAGATACGCAGTATTTT
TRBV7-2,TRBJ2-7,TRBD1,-,CASSLVGTGKLYEQYF,TGTGCCAGCAGCTTAGTTGGGACAGGGAAGTTGTACGAGCAGTACTTC
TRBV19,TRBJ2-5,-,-,CASSASQGYGETQYF,TGTGCCAGTAGTGCCTCACAGGGTTACGGGGAGACCCAGTACTTC
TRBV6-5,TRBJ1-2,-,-,CASSYVGGYGYTF,TGTGCCAGCAGTTATGTGGGGGGCTATGGCTACACCTTC
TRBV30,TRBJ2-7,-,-,CAWSGGDLYEQYF,TGTGCCTGGAGTGGAGGAGACTTGTACGAGCAGTACTTC
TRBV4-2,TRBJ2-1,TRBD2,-,CASSQAERGGAIKNEQFF,TGTGCCAGCAGCCAAGCAGAGCGGGGGGGGGCGATAAAAAATGAGCAGTTCTTC
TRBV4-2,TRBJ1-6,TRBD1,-,CASSHRPRGQGTSNSPLHF,TGTGCCAGCAGCCACCGACCTCGGGGACAGGGAACTTCGAATTCACCCCTCCACTTT
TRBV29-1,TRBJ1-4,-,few,CSAIDPGANEKLFF,TGCAGCGCGATTGACCCCGGGGCTAATGAAAAACTGTTTTTT
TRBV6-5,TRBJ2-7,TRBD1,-,CASSRDRVYEQYF,TGTGCCAGCAGTAGAGACAGGGTATACGAGCAGTACTTC
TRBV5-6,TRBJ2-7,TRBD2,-,CASSFLAGGFVDEQYF,TGTGCCAGCAGCTTCCTAGCGGGGGGGTTTGTCGACGAGCAGTACTTC
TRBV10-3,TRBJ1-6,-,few,CAISGEPSDSPLHF,TGTGCCATCAGTGGGGAGCCGTCTGATTCACCCCTCCACTTT
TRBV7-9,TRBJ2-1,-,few,CASRQTGSSYNEQFF,TGTGCCAGCAGACAAACAGGGAGCTCCTACAATGAGCAGTTCTTC
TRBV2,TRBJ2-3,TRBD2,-,CASSAPHGREGDTQYF,TGTGCCAGCAGCGCCCCACACGGCAGGGAGGGAGATACGCAGTATTTT
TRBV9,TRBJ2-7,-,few,CASSVGGVGTAYEQYF,TGTGCCAGCAGCGTAGGGGGGGTGGGAACGGCCTACGAGCAGTACTTC
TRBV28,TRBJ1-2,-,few,CASSRGTNYGYTF,TGTGCCAGCAGTCGGGGGACCAACTATGGCTACACCTTC
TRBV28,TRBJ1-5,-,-,CASHRGSNQPQHF,TGTGCCAGCCACCGGGGGAGCAATCAGCCCCAGCATTTT
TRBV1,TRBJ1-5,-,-,CTSSQDRRGQGINQPQHF,TGCACCAGCAGCCAAGATAGGCGGGGACAGGGGATTAATCAGCCCCAGCATTTT
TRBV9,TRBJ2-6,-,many,CASSPGGSGANVLTF,TGTGCCAGCAGCCCCGGGGGTTCTGGGGCCAACGTCCTGACTTTC